Each of the 9 T cell receptor beta chains below was sequenced from the same sample in a study of human T cells and chemical hapten exposure. TCRdb processed the RACE reads anew with MiXCR; each CDR3 protein has one entry. The sample includes roughly 200,000 distinct CDR3 sequences, around a quarter of them seen just once. Regarding time point: patch test 3, about 24 weeks after DPC sensitization. This sample's treatment: therapeutic diphenylcyclopropenone sensitization with weekly scalp DPC. The material sequenced was whole blood, taken in connection with sensitization to the hapten diphenylcyclopropenone (DPC). The receptors shown here come from a woman aged 40-49 years with alopecia areata. Some clones in this sample may be carry-over from other donors' samples.

CDR3 bases: TGTGCCAGCAAGAGCAAAAACATTCAGTACTTC. Its translation is CASKSKNIQYF. This chain uses TRBV27 with TRBJ2-4, with D hard to call. Trimming pared 7 bases from V and 3 bases from J, leaving 4 bases between. The CDR3 spans 11 residues. CDR1 and CDR2 (germline): MNHEY, SMNVEV (reference sequence).

On this clonotype: A much larger clone differs by one base, so this may be a read error. The chain couples TRBV29-1 to TRBJ2-1; tentative D call: TRBD2 (7 bases). CDR3 length: 13 amino acids. V lost 5 bases to trimming and J lost 13 bases, with 21 bases between them. CDR1 is SQVTM, CDR2 ANQGSEA, per germline. The CDR3 DNA reads as TGCAGCGTTAGGGGGGGGAGCGCCAACCAACAGTTCTTC. Translation gives CSVRGGSANQQFF.

In its sample, this clonotype was seen once. V gene TRBV7-9 combines with J gene TRBJ1-5, with D perhaps TRBD1 (5 bases). The germline gives CDR1 SEHNR, CDR2 FQNEAQ (reference sequence). V lost 5 bases to trimming and J lost 9 bases, with 14 bases between them. This CDR3 comprises 13 residues. The CDR3 loop reads CASSQDSQRPQHF. CDR3 bases: TGTGCCAGCAGCCAAGACAGTCAACGGCCCCAGCATTTT.

This clonotype occurred a few times. The chain links TRBV6-2 or TRBV6-3 to TRBJ2-2; D perhaps matches TRBD1 (6 bases). Germline lookup yields CDR1 MNHEY and CDR2 SVGEGT. With 6 bases removed from V and 5 bases from J, the gap between germline ends came to 13 bases. The CDR3 contains 14 residues. This chain's CDR3 is CASRTGTLTGELFF. Here the CDR3 DNA reads TGTGCCAGCAGGACTGGGACATTGACCGGGGAGCTGTTTTTT.

The chain couples TRBV11-2 to TRBJ1-3; 7 bases align to TRBD1. This CDR3 is built from 16 residues. In germline, CDR1 is SGHAT, CDR2 FQNNGV. V lost 4 bases and J lost 0; bases outside the gene matches: 6. The CDR3 DNA sequence: TGTGCCAGCAGCTCACAGACAGGGAACTCTGGAAACACCATATATTTT. Its protein product is CASSSQTGNSGNTIYF.

A few counts support this clonotype. The rearrangement uses TRBV20-1 and TRBJ2-7; D might be TRBD1 (5 bases). Trimming took 4 bases from V and 1 from J, leaving 11 bases between them. Germline V gene sequence: CDR1 DFQATT, CDR2 SNEGSKA (reference sequence). The CDR3 consists of 13 residues. The DNA of the CDR3 is TGCAGTGCTACCCAGGGCCGATCCTACGAGCAGTACTTC. Residues: CSATQGRSYEQYF.

At least ten counts were recorded for this clonotype. CDR3 bases: TGCAGTGCTACTACTTACAATGAGCAGTTCTTC. Translating it yields CSATTYNEQFF. The chain employs TRBV20-1 and TRBJ2-1; the D is unclear. Trimming stripped 4 bases from V and 4 bases from J, with 5 bases between. The CDR3 length is 11 residues. Germline V gene data show CDR1 as DFQATT and CDR2 as SNEGSKA (reference sequence).

The chain employs TRBV30 and TRBJ2-2; D is uncertain. Trimming removed 2 bases from V and 5 bases from J, with 15 bases in between. The CDR3 runs 15 residues. Per germline, CDR1 GTSNPN and CDR2 SVGIG (reference sequence). CDR3 residues: CAWSLRVTVTGELFF. DNA of the CDR3: TGTGCCTGGAGTCTCCGAGTTACGGTTACCGGGGAGCTGTTTTTT.

CDR3 nucleotides: TGCGCCAGCAGCCAAGAGGTCGGATCCTACAATGAGCAGTTCTTC. Encoded protein: CASSQEVGSYNEQFF. This chain connects TRBV4-1 to TRBJ2-1, with D unresolved. Trimming left V 0 bases short and J 1 base short, with 7 bases between. The CDR3 is made up of 15 amino acids. CDR1 is MGHRA, CDR2 YSYEKL, per germline.